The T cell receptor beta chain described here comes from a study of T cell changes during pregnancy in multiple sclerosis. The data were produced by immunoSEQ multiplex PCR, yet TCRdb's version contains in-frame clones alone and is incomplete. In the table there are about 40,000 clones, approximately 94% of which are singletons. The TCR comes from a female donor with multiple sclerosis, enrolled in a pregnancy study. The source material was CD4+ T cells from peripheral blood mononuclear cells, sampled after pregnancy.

Written as DNA, the CDR3 is TGTGCCAGCAGTCCCCGGAGAGCTAATGAGCAGTTCTTC. Its translation is CASSPRRANEQFF. This chain joins TRBV25-1 and TRBJ2-1; D gene ambiguous. The V end lost 5 bases, the J end lost 7 bases, and 12 bases lay between the germline ends. The CDR3 extends over 13 amino acids. Germline loops: CDR1 MGHDK, CDR2 SYGVNS. Filled out from reference TRBV25-1 and TRBJ2-1, the complete variable domain reads EADIYQTPRYLVIGTGKKITLECSQTMGHDKMYWYQQDPGMELHLIHYSYGVNSTEKGDLSSESTVSRIRTEHFPLTLESARPSHTSQYLCASSPRRANEQFFGPGTRLTVL.